This TCR beta chain was retrieved from a study of shared clonotypes between healthy human individuals. Study-level findings and limits: Estimated richness was generally greater in naive than memory subsets. Among donors, sharing of clonotypes was expected to be affected by sequencing depth.

About this clone: Its antigen remains unknown.

Among the donors, all were Caucasian adults who lived in Nashville, Tennessee. Division of CD4+ cells produced a CD45RA+ naive subset and a CD45RA-negative memory subset. This CDR3 has 16 residues. V shed 2 bases and J 1 base; nucleotides not matched to a gene: 5. In germline, CDR1 is MNHEY, CDR2 SMNVEV (reference sequence). Repertoires were generated with immunoSEQ multiplex PCR, while TCRdb's copy carries only in-frame clones and drops some. The sample shows approximately 720,000 clones, 72% of them seen only once. The clonotype originates from a woman aged 25 to 39 in good health. The chain uses TRBV27 and TRBJ1-1; 9 positions agree with TRBD1. Sequenced sample: memory CD4+ T cells sorted from blood. Subset reported: CD45RA-negative fraction. The chain's CDR3 is CASSLGTGRSNTEAFF. CDR3 in DNA: TGTGCCAGCAGTTTAGGGACAGGGAGATCGAACACTGAAGCTTTCTTT.